These T cell receptor beta chains were read from a single sample in a study of T cells in Graves' hyperthyroidism and ophthalmopathy. MiXCR, applied by TCRdb to the multiplex PCR reads, yields one record per CDR3 protein. The sample lists 200,000 to 250,000 distinct CDR3 sequences, about 17% occurring once. The material sequenced was blood. All receptors derive from a man in his forties or fifties with Graves' hyperthyroidism. CDR3s leave out the opening cysteine and the closing phenylalanine or tryptophan.

j_call | v_call | cdr3_aa
TRBJ1-1 | TRBV6-1 | ASSDRVPMNTEAF
TRBJ1-4 | TRBV27 | ASRRSGQSNEKLF
TRBJ2-7 | TRBV9 | ASSVRPGQYYEQY
TRBJ2-2 | TRBV14 | ASGGTGELF
TRBJ2-6 | TRBV5-1 | ASSPMAGANVLT
TRBJ2-3 | TRBV2 | ASQLAGGQDTQY
TRBJ2-1 | TRBV4-3 | ASSQAGAGEQF
TRBJ1-2 | TRBV3-1 | ASSHTGSGGYT
TRBJ2-7 | TRBV7-9 | ASSLWWKGTDTYEQY
TRBJ2-2 | TRBV7-9 | ASSPSMVTHTGELF
TRBJ1-4 | TRBV6-1 | ASRRDGNNEKLF
TRBJ2-1 | TRBV7-8 | ASSLSRLRSYNEQF
TRBJ1-2 | TRBV6-2/TRBV6-3 | ASSYEDRAGGYT
TRBJ2-7 | TRBV10-3 | AITGQGDEQY
TRBJ2-5 | TRBV19 | ASSINREETQY
TRBJ2-1 | TRBV7-3 | ASSLTSGVGNEQF
TRBJ2-3 | TRBV10-3 | AISEGGSASGRRDTQY
TRBJ2-2 | TRBV5-1 | ASSLGQGANTGELF